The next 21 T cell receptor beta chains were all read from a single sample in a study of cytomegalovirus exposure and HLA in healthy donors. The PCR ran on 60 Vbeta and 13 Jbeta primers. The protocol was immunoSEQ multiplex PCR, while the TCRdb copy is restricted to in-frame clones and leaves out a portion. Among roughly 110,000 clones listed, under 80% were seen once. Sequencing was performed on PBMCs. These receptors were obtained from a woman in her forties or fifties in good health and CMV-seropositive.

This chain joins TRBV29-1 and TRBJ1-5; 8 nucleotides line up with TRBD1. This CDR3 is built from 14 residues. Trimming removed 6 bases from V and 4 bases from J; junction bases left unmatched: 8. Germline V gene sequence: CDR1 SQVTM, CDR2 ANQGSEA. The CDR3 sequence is CSVATGGSNQPQHF. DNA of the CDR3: TGCAGCGTAGCTACAGGGGGATCTAATCAGCCCCAGCATTTT.

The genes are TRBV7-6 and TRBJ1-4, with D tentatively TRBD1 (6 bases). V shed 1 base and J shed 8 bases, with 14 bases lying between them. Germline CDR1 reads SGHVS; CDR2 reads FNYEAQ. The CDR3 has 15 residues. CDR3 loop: CASSLVGALGEKLFF. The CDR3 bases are TGTGCCAGCAGCTTAGTGGGGGCCCTGGGGGAAAAACTGTTTTTT.

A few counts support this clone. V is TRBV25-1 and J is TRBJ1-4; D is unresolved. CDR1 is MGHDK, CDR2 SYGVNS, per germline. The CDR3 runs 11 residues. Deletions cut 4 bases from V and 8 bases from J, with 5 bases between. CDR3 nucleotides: TGTGCCAGCAGTGGAGAGGAAAAACTGTTTTTT. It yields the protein CASSGEEKLFF.

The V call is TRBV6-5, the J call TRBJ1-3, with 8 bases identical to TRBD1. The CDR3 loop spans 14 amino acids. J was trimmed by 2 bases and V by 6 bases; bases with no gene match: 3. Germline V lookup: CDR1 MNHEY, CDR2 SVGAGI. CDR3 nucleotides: TGTGCCAGCAGGAGCAGGGGGCCTGGAAACACCATATATTTT. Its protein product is CASRSRGPGNTIYF.

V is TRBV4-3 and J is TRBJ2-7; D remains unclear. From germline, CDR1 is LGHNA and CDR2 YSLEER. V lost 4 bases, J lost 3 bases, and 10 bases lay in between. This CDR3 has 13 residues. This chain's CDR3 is CASSPYKNYEQYF. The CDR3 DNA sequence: TGCGCCAGCAGCCCCTATAAAAACTACGAGCAGTACTTC.

The CDR3 bases are TGTGCCAGCAGTTTAATGGCCAGGGGAGATGGCTACACCTTC. Amino acid sequence: CASSLMARGDGYTF. V gene TRBV27 combines with J gene TRBJ1-2; possible D gene TRBD1, 6 bases. This CDR3 is built from 14 residues. Germline CDR1 is MNHEY and CDR2 is SMNVEV (reference sequence). Deletions cut 2 bases from V and 6 bases from J, with 13 bases between.

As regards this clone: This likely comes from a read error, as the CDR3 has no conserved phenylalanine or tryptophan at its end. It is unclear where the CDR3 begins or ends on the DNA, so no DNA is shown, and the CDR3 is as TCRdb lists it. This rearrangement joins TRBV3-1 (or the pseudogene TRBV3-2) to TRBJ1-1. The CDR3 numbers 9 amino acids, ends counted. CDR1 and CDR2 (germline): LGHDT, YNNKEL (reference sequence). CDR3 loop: CASPANKPR.

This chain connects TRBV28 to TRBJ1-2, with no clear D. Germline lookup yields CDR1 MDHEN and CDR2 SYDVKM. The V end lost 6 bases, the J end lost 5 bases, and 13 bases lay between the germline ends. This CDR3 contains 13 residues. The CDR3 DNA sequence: TGTGCCAGCAGGGAAGCAGGAACTTATGGCTACACCTTC. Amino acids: CASREAGTYGYTF.

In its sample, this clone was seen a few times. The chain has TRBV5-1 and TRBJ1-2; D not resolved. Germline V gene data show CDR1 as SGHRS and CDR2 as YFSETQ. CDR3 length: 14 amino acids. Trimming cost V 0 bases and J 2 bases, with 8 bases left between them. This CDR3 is CASSLGAENYGYTF. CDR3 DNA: TGCGCCAGCAGCTTGGGGGCCGAAAACTATGGCTACACCTTC.

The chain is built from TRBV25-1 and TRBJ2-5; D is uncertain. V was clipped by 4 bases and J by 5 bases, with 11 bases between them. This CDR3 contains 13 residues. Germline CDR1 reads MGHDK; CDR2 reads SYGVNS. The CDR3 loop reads CASSGSFGETQYF. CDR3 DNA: TGTGCCAGCAGTGGGAGTTTCGGGGAGACCCAGTACTTC.

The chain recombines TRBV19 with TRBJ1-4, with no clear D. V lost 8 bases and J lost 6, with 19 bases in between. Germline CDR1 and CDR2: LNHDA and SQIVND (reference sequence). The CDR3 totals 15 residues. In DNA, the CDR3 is TGTGCCAGTGCCCACCCCCGAGCCCGGGATGAAAAACTGTTTTTT. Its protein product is CASAHPRARDEKLFF.

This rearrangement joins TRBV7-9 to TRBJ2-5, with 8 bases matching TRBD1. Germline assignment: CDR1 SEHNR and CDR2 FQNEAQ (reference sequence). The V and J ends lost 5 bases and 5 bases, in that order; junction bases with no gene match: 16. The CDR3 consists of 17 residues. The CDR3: CASSPGPGQARGETQYF. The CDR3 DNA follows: TGTGCCAGCAGCCCTGGTCCGGGACAGGCGAGAGGGGAGACCCAGTACTTC.

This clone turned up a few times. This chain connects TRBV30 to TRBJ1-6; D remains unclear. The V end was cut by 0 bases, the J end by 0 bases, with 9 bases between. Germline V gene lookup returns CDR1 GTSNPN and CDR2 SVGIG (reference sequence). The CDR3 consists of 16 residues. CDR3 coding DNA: TGTGCCTGGAGTGTATCTACCCGCTCCTATAATTCACCCCTCCACTTT. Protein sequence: CAWSVSTRSYNSPLHF.

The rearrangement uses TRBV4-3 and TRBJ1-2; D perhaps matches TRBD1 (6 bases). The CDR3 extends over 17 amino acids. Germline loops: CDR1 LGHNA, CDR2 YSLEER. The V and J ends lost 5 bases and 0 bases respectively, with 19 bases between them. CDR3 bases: TGCGCCAGCAGCTTAAGGGTCCGGGACACCTCTAACTATGGCTACACCTTC. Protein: CASSLRVRDTSNYGYTF.

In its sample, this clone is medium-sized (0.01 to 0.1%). CDR3 DNA: TGTGCCAGCAGCTTAGGGCCGGGACAGGGGGCCACTAACTATGGCTACACCTTC. Protein sequence: CASSLGPGQGATNYGYTF. The chain has TRBV7-6 and TRBJ1-2; 12 bases are shared with TRBD1. From germline, CDR1 is SGHVS and CDR2 FNYEAQ. The junction had 6 bases not matched to a gene; V was cut back by 1 base and J by 0 bases. The CDR3 spans 18 residues.

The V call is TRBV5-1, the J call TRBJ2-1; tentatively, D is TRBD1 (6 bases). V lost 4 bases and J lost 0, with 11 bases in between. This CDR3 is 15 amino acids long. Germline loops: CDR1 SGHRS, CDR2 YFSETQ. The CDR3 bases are TGCGCCAGCAGCGTTACAGGGATCTCCTACAATGAGCAGTTCTTC. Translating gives CASSVTGISYNEQFF.

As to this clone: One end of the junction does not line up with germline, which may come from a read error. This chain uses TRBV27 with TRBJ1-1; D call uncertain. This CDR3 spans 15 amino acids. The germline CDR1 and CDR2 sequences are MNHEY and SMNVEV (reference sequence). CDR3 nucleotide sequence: TGTGTCAGCAGTTTATTATGGGAGGGAGGCACTGAAGCTTTCTTT. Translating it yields CVSSLLWEGGTEAFF.

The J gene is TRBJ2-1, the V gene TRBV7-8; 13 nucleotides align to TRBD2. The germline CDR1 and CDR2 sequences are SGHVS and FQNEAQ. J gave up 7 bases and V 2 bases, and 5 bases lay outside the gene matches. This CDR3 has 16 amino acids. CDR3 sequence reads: CASSLRTSGGLNEQFF. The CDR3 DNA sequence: TGTGCCAGCAGCTTAAGGACTAGCGGGGGCCTGAATGAGCAGTTCTTC. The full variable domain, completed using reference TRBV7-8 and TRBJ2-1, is GAGVSQSPRYKVAKRGQDVALRCDPISGHVSLFWYQQALGQGPEFLTYFQNEAQLDKSGLPSDRFFAERPEGSVSTLKIQRTQQEDSAVYLCASSLRTSGGLNEQFFGPGTRLTVL.

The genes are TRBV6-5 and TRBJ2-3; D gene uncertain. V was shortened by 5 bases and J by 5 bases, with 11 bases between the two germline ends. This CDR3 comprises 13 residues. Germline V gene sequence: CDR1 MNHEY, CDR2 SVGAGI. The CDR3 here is CASSETWVDTQYF. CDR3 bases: TGTGCCAGCAGTGAGACTTGGGTAGATACGCAGTATTTT.

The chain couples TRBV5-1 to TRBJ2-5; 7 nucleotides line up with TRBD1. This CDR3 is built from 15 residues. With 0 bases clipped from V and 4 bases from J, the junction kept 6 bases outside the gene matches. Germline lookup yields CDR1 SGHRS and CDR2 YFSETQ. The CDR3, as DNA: TGCGCCAGCAGCTTGGAGCTAGGGGGCTCAGAGACCCAGTACTTC. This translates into CASSLELGGSETQYF. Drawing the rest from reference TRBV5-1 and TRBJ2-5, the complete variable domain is KAGVTQTPRYLIKTRGQQVTLSCSPISGHRSVSWYQQTPGQGLQFLFEYFSETQRNKGNFPGRFSGRQFSNSRSEMNVSTLELGDSALYLCASSLELGGSETQYFGPGTRLLVL.

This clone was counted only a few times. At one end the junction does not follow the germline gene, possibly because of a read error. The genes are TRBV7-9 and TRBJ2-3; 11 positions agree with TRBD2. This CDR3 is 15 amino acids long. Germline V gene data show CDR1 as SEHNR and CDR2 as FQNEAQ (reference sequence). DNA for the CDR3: TGTGCCAGCAGCCTAGCGGGGGGTTGGGCAGATACGCAGTATTTT. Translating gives CASSLAGGWADTQYF. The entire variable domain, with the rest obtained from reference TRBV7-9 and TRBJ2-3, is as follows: DTGVSQNPRHKITKRGQNVTFRCDPISEHNRLYWYRQTLGQGPEFLTYFQNEAQLEKSRLLSDRFSAERPKGSFSTLEIQRTEQGDSAMYLCASSLAGGWADTQYFGPGTRLTVL.